In its sample, the clone carrying this T cell receptor (beta chain) was seen many times. Its antigen remains unidentified. This entry belongs to a study of CD8+CD57+ T cells in acquired aplastic anemia. Study results and caveats: It was found that twenty-nine CD8+ CDR3 sequences were shared between patients and controls.

TCR beta VDJ and CDR3 profiling used genomic DNA as template. A single record per CDR3 protein comes from TCRdb applying MiXCR to the reads. This sample has 200,000 to 250,000 distinct CDR3 sequences, with less than 60% found just once. CDR3 length: 18 amino acids. The germline V gene encodes CDR1 MGHRA and CDR2 YSYEKL. The ends lost 1 base at V and 5 bases at J; junction bases unmatched: 9. Patients who underwent sequencing had shown CD8+CD57+ cell expansion by flow cytometry. J is TRBJ2-3 and V is TRBV4-1, with 13 bases matching TRBD2. This receptor was obtained from a human donor with aplastic anemia. Sequenced material: sorted CD4+, CD8+, or CD8+CD57+ T cells (not recorded which) from PBMCs. Here the CDR3 DNA reads TGCGCCAGCAGCCAAGCTACTAGCGGGGGGGGGCAGAAAGATACGCAGTATTTT. Protein sequence: CASSQATSGGGQKDTQYF.